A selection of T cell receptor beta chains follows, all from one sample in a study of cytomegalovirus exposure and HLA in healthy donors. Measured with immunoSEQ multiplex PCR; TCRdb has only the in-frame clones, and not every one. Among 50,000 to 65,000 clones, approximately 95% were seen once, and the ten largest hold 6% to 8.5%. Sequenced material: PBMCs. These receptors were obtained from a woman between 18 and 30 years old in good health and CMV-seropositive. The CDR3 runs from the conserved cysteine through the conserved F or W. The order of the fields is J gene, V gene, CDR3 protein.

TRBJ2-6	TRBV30	CACDRGFSAGANVLTF
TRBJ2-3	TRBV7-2	CASSFGGASTDTQYF
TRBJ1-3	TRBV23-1	CASVGGTGGSWTRNTIYF
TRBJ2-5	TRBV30	CAWNGQGLETQYF
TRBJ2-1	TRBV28	CASSPLDLAGEGGEQFF
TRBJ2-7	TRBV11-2	CASSFTSGSYEQYF
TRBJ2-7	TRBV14	CASSQDPASGGGFSTPEQYF
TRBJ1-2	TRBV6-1	CASSEAGGTGYTF
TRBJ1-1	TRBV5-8	CASSSPGFEAFF
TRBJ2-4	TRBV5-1	CASSLGEGVRLAKNIQYF
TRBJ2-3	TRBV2	CASKDRGGRNTDTQYF
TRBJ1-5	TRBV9	CASSPSGRPNQPQHF
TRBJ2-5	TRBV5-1	CASSSNRGSQETQYF
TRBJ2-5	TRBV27	CASSLLLPGRERETQYF
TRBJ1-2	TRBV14	CASSHDLRGYGYTF
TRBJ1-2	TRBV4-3	CASSQDRGNYGYTF
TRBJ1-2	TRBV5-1	CASSYLTVPDGYTF
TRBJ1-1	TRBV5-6	CASSFSITEAFF
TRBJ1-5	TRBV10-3	CAISLDRDQPQHF
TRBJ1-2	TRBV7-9	CASSLVDRGPSTF
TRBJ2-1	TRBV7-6	CASSLNLGSNEQFF
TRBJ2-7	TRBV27	CASSLGGEGQETYEQYF
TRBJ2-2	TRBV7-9	CASSRYRQDNTGELFF
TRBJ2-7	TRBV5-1	CASSLTSGGTSYEQYF
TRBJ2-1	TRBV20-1	CSATSGREQFF
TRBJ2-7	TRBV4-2	CASSQGEGDYEQYF
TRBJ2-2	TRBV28	CASSFQGAGELFF
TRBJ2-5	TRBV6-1	CASRAPGVETQYF
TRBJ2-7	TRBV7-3	CASSFAPGNPYEQYF
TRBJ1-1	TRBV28	CASSPPDTFPMNTEAFF
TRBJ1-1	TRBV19	CASSWGGDAIAAFF
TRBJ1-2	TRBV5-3	CARSLIEPAGYTF
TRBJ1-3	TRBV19	CASSIAVTPGNTIYF
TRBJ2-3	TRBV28	CASSLVFSTDTQYF
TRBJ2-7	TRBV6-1	CASSGTGRYEQYF
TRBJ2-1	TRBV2	CASSEVAGGPLITNEQFF
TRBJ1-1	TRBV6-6	CASSSHGTGRNTEAFF
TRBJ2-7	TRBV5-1	CASSPEGGRSYEQYF
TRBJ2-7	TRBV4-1	CASSQIRGLSSYEQYF
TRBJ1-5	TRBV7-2	CASSLGVGGIRPQHF
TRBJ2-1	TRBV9	CASSRSGENEQFF
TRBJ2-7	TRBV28	CASKRWGLAGSSYEQYF
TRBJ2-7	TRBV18	CASSPATGAYEQYF
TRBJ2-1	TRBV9	CASSPTPRVENNEQFF
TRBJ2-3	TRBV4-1	CASSLRTSGSLDTQYF
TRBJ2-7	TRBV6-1	CASRQDRGSGYEQYF
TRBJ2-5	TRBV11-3	CASSKDRETQYF
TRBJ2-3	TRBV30	CAWKKLTAQKVADTQYF
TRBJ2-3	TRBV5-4	CAVRQNTDTQYF
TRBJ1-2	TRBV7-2	CASRPGTEAVHYGYTF
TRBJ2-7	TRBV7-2	CASSTQTGSWTYEQYF
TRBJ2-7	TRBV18	CASSPRDRSYEQYF
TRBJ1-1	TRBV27	CASSLYGAQTEAFF
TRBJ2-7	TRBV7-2	CASSSTQGTYEQYF
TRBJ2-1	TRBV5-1	CASGLTGYNEQFF
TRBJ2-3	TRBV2	CASSEVGPAGGGRGTQYF